This TCR beta chain was recovered during a study of T cells in Graves' hyperthyroidism and ophthalmopathy. Study-wide context: Peripheral blood was drawn at first diagnosis, prior to all treatment.

The CDR3 covers 13 residues. The V and J ends lost 6 bases and 4 bases, in that order; junction bases with no gene match: 5. CDR1 and CDR2 (germline): SGHRS, YFSETQ. This clonotype was counted a few times. Researchers amplified the TCR beta CDR3 regions from RNA transcripts. The HTBI primer set was used in a first-round RT-PCR of the TCR CDR3. MiXCR, run by TCRdb on the multiplex PCR reads, gives a single entry per CDR3 protein. The sample carries approximately 590,000 distinct CDR3 sequences, approximately 15% recorded once. V usage is TRBV5-1 and J usage is TRBJ1-1, with 8 bases that match TRBD1. The sequenced material came from blood. This clonotype originated in a woman aged 30 to 39 with Graves' hyperthyroidism. CDR3 nucleotides: TGCGCCAGCAACAGGGGGGCGGGCACTGAAGCTTTCTTT. It codes for CASNRGAGTEAFF.